Below, one T cell receptor (beta chain) is given with its context. These data come from a study of blood T cell repertoires in COVID-19. Study background: The United States, Italy and Spain supplied acute and convalescent COVID-19 samples. T cells, B-cell-depleted T cells, or PBMCs supplied cDNA or gDNA.

As handled by the study authors: Estimated nucleated cell counts came from reference gene primer amplification. Assay: immunoSEQ multiplex PCR; the TCRdb copy retains only in-frame clones and omits some. V, J and clone size were drawn from that table, and D and trimming were deduced from the DNA. In the table there are 150,000 to 200,000 clones, approximately 86% of which are singletons. The receptor was isolated from a man aged 55 to 70 with acute or convalescent COVID-19. The sequenced sample consisted of peripheral blood.

In DNA form, the CDR3 reads TGTGCCAGCACCCTGGGCAGGTACAATGAGCAGTTCTTC. It is translated as CASTLGRYNEQFF. The genes are TRBV6-5 and TRBJ2-1; D gene ambiguous. Germline assignment: CDR1 MNHEY and CDR2 SVGAGI. V lost 7 bases, J lost 4 bases, and 11 bases lay in between. The CDR3 length is 13 residues.